A selection of T cell receptor beta chains follows, all from one sample in a study of graft-versus-host responses after intestinal transplantation. Their recognized antigens are unknown. TCRdb's table, derived via immunoSEQ multiplex PCR, lists solely in-frame clones and lacks some. The table lists 70,000 to 95,000 clones, approximately 92% of them singletons. The starting material was unstimulated CD8+ T cells sorted from spleen or lymph node cells, obtained before transplant. The receptors derive from a human donor who was the organ donor for an intestinal transplant. Each CDR3 is given with its conserved first and last residue. A D gene is named only where the DNA matches it firmly. A clone size is listed for some rows: how often the clone was seen (once, few, many), or a class if it is expanded.

J: TRBJ2-3
V: TRBV6-1
D: NA
size: NA
DNA: TGTGCCAGCAGGCCCCCCCGGGATACGCAGTATTTT
CDR3: CASRPPRDTQYF

J: TRBJ1-2
V: TRBV19
D: NA
size: NA
DNA: TGTGCCAGTAGGACCACAGGGTCTTTCACCTTC
CDR3: CASRTTGSFTF

J: TRBJ2-2
V: TRBV6-5
D: TRBD1
size: NA
DNA: TGTGCCAGCAGTGCGAAGACAGGGGTTGGCGGGGAGCTGTTTTTT
CDR3: CASSAKTGVGGELFF

J: TRBJ1-3
V: TRBV4-1
D: TRBD1
size: once
DNA: TGCGCCAGCAGCCCGTTACAGGGGGATCCCCCTGGAAACACCATATATTTT
CDR3: CASSPLQGDPPGNTIYF

J: TRBJ2-5
V: TRBV19
D: NA
size: NA
DNA: TGTGCCAGTAGTAGGCACCCACGGGGGACCCAGTACTTC
CDR3: CASSRHPRGTQYF

J: TRBJ2-1
V: TRBV6-5
D: NA
size: few
DNA: TGTGCCAGCAGTTACTCAGGGGAGGCTGAGCAGTTCTTC
CDR3: CASSYSGEAEQFF

J: TRBJ2-3
V: TRBV30
D: NA
size: NA
DNA: TGTGCCTGGAGTGTAGGGGGAGATACGCAGTATTTT
CDR3: CAWSVGGDTQYF

J: TRBJ2-5
V: TRBV27
D: TRBD2
size: NA
DNA: TGTGCCAGCAGTTACCTAGCGGGGAGACCCCAAGAGACCCAGTACTTC
CDR3: CASSYLAGRPQETQYF

J: TRBJ2-1
V: TRBV7-8
D: NA
size: NA
DNA: TGTGCCAGCAGCTTACAGGTAAATGAGCAGTTCTTC
CDR3: CASSLQVNEQFF

J: TRBJ1-2
V: TRBV7-9
D: TRBD1
size: NA
DNA: TGTGCCAGCAGGTCGACAGGGCTCTATGGCTACACCTTC
CDR3: CASRSTGLYGYTF

J: TRBJ1-5
V: TRBV19
D: TRBD1
size: NA
DNA: TGTGCCACACGACAGGGGGCCCAGCCCCAGCATTTT
CDR3: CATRQGAQPQHF

J: TRBJ1-1
V: TRBV5-1
D: TRBD1
size: NA
DNA: TGCGCCAGCAGTCCAGGGGGCGGGACTGAAGCTTTCTTT
CDR3: CASSPGGGTEAFF

J: TRBJ2-2
V: TRBV9
D: NA
size: NA
DNA: TGTGCCAGCAGCGGCCCCCAGGGGGAGCTGTTTTTT
CDR3: CASSGPQGELFF

J: TRBJ2-7
V: TRBV5-6
D: TRBD2
size: NA
DNA: TGTGCCAGCAGCCCCCGGAGCGGGAGTAAGTCCTACGAGCAGTACTTC
CDR3: CASSPRSGSKSYEQYF

J: TRBJ1-2
V: TRBV27
D: NA
size: NA
DNA: TGTGCCAGCAGTTTATCGAGGAGGGATGGCTACACCTTC
CDR3: CASSLSRRDGYTF

J: TRBJ1-1
V: TRBV18
D: NA
size: NA
DNA: TGTGCCAGCTCACCAGCGGCCCCTGAAGCTTTCTTT
CDR3: CASSPAAPEAFF

J: TRBJ2-3
V: TRBV2
D: TRBD2
size: NA
DNA: TGTGCCGGCGGGGGACTAGCGAGCGGCACAGATACGCAGTATTTT
CDR3: CAGGGLASGTDTQYF

J: TRBJ2-5
V: TRBV7-6
D: NA
size: NA
DNA: TGTGCCAGCAGCTTAGCGGAGGGTCGGGCCCGGGAGACCCAGTACTTC
CDR3: CASSLAEGRARETQYF

J: TRBJ2-6
V: TRBV5-1
D: TRBD1
size: NA
DNA: TGCGCCAGCAGCTCATCTGGACAGGCCCATCAGGGGGCCAACGTCCTGACTTTC
CDR3: CASSSSGQAHQGANVLTF

J: TRBJ2-4
V: TRBV19
D: NA
size: once
DNA: TGTGCCAGCGCCCGATGGGGGGGCCCGGGCGGCATTCAGTACTTC
CDR3: CASARWGGPGGIQYF

J: TRBJ1-3
V: TRBV9
D: NA
size: NA
DNA: TGTGCCAGCAGCGTATCCGGGGGTACCTCTGGAAACACCATATATTTT
CDR3: CASSVSGGTSGNTIYF

J: TRBJ2-7
V: TRBV7-9
D: NA
size: NA
DNA: TGTGCCAGCTCAGGGCGAAAAATGGAGCAGTACTTC
CDR3: CASSGRKMEQYF

J: TRBJ1-1
V: TRBV28
D: TRBD1
size: NA
DNA: TGTGCCAGCAGATCCGGGACAGGGGGTACTGAAGCTTTCTTT
CDR3: CASRSGTGGTEAFF

J: TRBJ1-5
V: TRBV4-1
D: NA
size: NA
DNA: TGCGCCAGCAGCCAAGACCCAGGGCGCAATCAGCCCCAGCATTTT
CDR3: CASSQDPGRNQPQHF

J: TRBJ1-2
V: TRBV4-1
D: NA
size: NA
DNA: TGCGCCAGCAGCCAAGAACCTTGGGCTGGCTACACCTTC
CDR3: CASSQEPWAGYTF

J: TRBJ2-2
V: TRBV5-6
D: NA
size: NA
DNA: TGTGCCAGCAGCTTGGTTGAGTACGGCGGGGAGCTGTTTTTT
CDR3: CASSLVEYGGELFF

J: TRBJ2-3
V: TRBV30
D: NA
size: NA
DNA: TGTGCCTTGGAGGAGGATACGCAGTATTTT
CDR3: CALEEDTQYF

J: TRBJ2-1
V: TRBV7-9
D: TRBD2
size: NA
DNA: TGTGCCAGCAGCTTAGCAAGGGAGTCGCGGGAGGGGAGAAGGCAGTTCTTC
CDR3: CASSLARESREGRRQFF

J: TRBJ1-4
V: TRBV19
D: NA
size: once
DNA: TGTGCCAGTATTTCGGCCCCGGAGGAAAAACTGTTTTTT
CDR3: CASISAPEEKLFF

J: TRBJ2-3
V: TRBV5-1
D: TRBD2
size: NA
DNA: TGCGCCAGCAGCTTGGGCCTAGCGGGGGAGGTAGCAGATACGCAGTATTTT
CDR3: CASSLGLAGEVADTQYF

J: TRBJ1-1
V: TRBV2
D: NA
size: NA
DNA: TGTGCCAGCCCGACGACCCACAGGGCCTACACTGAAGCTTTCTTT
CDR3: CASPTTHRAYTEAFF

J: TRBJ2-1
V: TRBV19
D: TRBD1
size: once
DNA: TGTGCCAGTAGTATAGACTCCGGGGACAGCTCCTACAATGAGCAGTTCTTC
CDR3: CASSIDSGDSSYNEQFF

J: TRBJ1-1
V: TRBV7-9
D: TRBD1
size: NA
DNA: TGTGCCAGCAGCCCCGGGGACAGCAAAGCTTTCTTT
CDR3: CASSPGDSKAFF

J: TRBJ1-2
V: TRBV27
D: TRBD1
size: NA
DNA: TGTGCCAGCAGCCCATCAAGAGGGGGCAGGAACTATGGCTACACCTTC
CDR3: CASSPSRGGRNYGYTF

J: TRBJ1-1
V: TRBV11-2
D: NA
size: NA
DNA: TGTGCCAGCAGCTTATTAAACACTGAAGCTTTCTTT
CDR3: CASSLLNTEAFF

J: TRBJ1-2
V: TRBV11-2
D: NA
size: NA
DNA: TGTGCGAGCGAGGAGGGAGGCGGCTACACCTTC
CDR3: CASEEGGGYTF

J: TRBJ2-1
V: TRBV6-4
D: TRBD2
size: once
DNA: TGTGCCAGCAGTGGACTAGCGGCTTCACCCAATGAGCAGTTCTTC
CDR3: CASSGLAASPNEQFF

J: TRBJ1-5
V: TRBV7-8
D: NA
size: NA
DNA: TGTGCCAGCAGCTTGGGACATCCGAATCAGCCCCAGCATTTT
CDR3: CASSLGHPNQPQHF

J: TRBJ2-3
V: TRBV9
D: TRBD2
size: NA
DNA: TGTGCCAGCAGCGTTTTACTAGCGGGCACAGATACGCAGTATTTT
CDR3: CASSVLLAGTDTQYF

J: TRBJ2-5
V: TRBV6-6
D: NA
size: NA
DNA: TGTGCCAGCAGTTACGTCGGGTCCCAAGAGACCCAGTACTTC
CDR3: CASSYVGSQETQYF

J: TRBJ2-7
V: TRBV7-9
D: NA
size: NA
DNA: TGTGCCAGCAGCTCAAGTCTAGCGACCTACGAGCAGTACTTC
CDR3: CASSSSLATYEQYF

J: TRBJ2-1
V: TRBV2
D: TRBD2
size: NA
DNA: TGTGCCAGCCGCGGGGGGCTTTACAATGAGCAGTTCTTC
CDR3: CASRGGLYNEQFF

J: TRBJ2-2
V: TRBV6-1
D: TRBD2
size: once
DNA: TGTGCCAGCAGTGACAGCGGGAGGGCCACCGGGGAGCTGTTTTTT
CDR3: CASSDSGRATGELFF

J: TRBJ2-2
V: TRBV6-1
D: NA
size: NA
DNA: TGTGCCAGCAAACACCAGGGGCCATTCACCGGGGAGCTGTTTTTT
CDR3: CASKHQGPFTGELFF

J: TRBJ2-1
V: TRBV9
D: NA
size: once
DNA: TGTGCCAGCAGCGTAGACCTCCAGGAGCAGTTCTTC
CDR3: CASSVDLQEQFF

J: TRBJ2-1
V: TRBV5-1
D: NA
size: NA
DNA: TGCGCCAGCAGACGGTCCCCCACGGGGAATGAGCAGTTCTTC
CDR3: CASRRSPTGNEQFF

J: TRBJ2-7
V: TRBV7-8
D: NA
size: NA
DNA: TGTGCCAGCAGCATTCCGGACAGCCACGAGCAGTACTTC
CDR3: CASSIPDSHEQYF

J: TRBJ1-5
V: TRBV5-5
D: NA
size: NA
DNA: TGTGCCAGCAGACCCGGGCCCGCGGGACAGCCCCAGCATTTT
CDR3: CASRPGPAGQPQHF

J: TRBJ2-1
V: TRBV5-1
D: NA
size: NA
DNA: TGCGCCAGCAGCTCGAGGGCCCGCTCCTACAATGAGCAGTTCTTC
CDR3: CASSSRARSYNEQFF

J: TRBJ2-1
V: TRBV27
D: NA
size: NA
DNA: TGTGCCAGCACTCCAGAAACAGGGAGCTCCTACAATGAGCAGTTCTTC
CDR3: CASTPETGSSYNEQFF

J: TRBJ2-7
V: TRBV11-2
D: TRBD2
size: once
DNA: TGTGCCAGCAGCTCCGGACTAGCGGGGGCCCCCTACGAGCAGTACTTC
CDR3: CASSSGLAGAPYEQYF

J: TRBJ2-7
V: TRBV7-3
D: TRBD2
size: NA
DNA: TGTGCCAGCAGCTCAATCAACCGGGACTACCCCTACGAGCAGTACTTC
CDR3: CASSSINRDYPYEQYF

J: TRBJ1-5
V: TRBV19
D: NA
size: once
DNA: TGTGCCAGTAGTCCCTCGACGAGGATGTGGCAGCCCCAGCATTTT
CDR3: CASSPSTRMWQPQHF

J: TRBJ1-3
V: TRBV19
D: TRBD1
size: NA
DNA: TGTGCCAGCGGTGGGGACAGGGACGCTGGAAACACCATATATTTT
CDR3: CASGGDRDAGNTIYF

J: TRBJ1-1
V: TRBV14
D: NA
size: NA
DNA: TGTGCCAGCAGCCAAGGACAGATGAACACTGAAGCTTTCTTT
CDR3: CASSQGQMNTEAFF

J: TRBJ2-6
V: TRBV5-8
D: NA
size: NA
DNA: TGTGCCAGCAGCGGGCGGGGACGGCCGTCTGGGGCCAACGTCCTGACTTTC
CDR3: CASSGRGRPSGANVLTF

J: TRBJ2-7
V: TRBV19
D: TRBD2
size: NA
DNA: TGTGCCAGTAGTGGGACTAGCGGGTCCTACGAGCAGTACTTC
CDR3: CASSGTSGSYEQYF

J: TRBJ1-1
V: TRBV27
D: NA
size: NA
DNA: TGTGCCAGCAGTTCAGGGGAGGGGAACACTGAAGCTTTCTTT
CDR3: CASSSGEGNTEAFF

J: TRBJ2-1
V: TRBV4-2
D: TRBD2
size: NA
DNA: TGTGCCAGCAGCCAAGAAGTCCTGACTAGCGGGATTGGGAATGAGCAGTTCTTC
CDR3: CASSQEVLTSGIGNEQFF

J: TRBJ2-1
V: TRBV4-1
D: NA
size: NA
DNA: TGCGCCAGCAGCCAAGATGGGCCTCAGGAGCAGTTCTTC
CDR3: CASSQDGPQEQFF